This note documents a single T cell receptor beta chain sequence. Generated by immunoSEQ multiplex PCR, the TCRdb table keeps only in-frame clones and is missing some. Among about 92,000 clones listed, around 80% were seen once. The record originates from a study of control samples from healthy donors and cancer patients. From germline, CDR1 is KGHDR and CDR2 SFDVKD. This CDR3 comprises 14 residues. V lost 3 bases, J lost 5 bases, and 12 bases lay in between. Input material: blood. This clonotype originated in an older woman in good health. This chain connects TRBV24-1 to TRBJ1-2; the D gene is possibly TRBD1 (5 bases). CDR3 protein: CATSDNTGDYGYTF. CDR3 DNA: TGTGCCACCAGTGATAATACAGGAGATTATGGCTACACCTTC.